This TCR beta chain stems from a study of cytomegalovirus exposure and HLA in healthy donors. Background on the study: A subsequent analysis stated that the 120 or so validation repertoires were run on the same platform as the approximately 700 first-cohort repertoires.

On this clone itself: Antigen specificity is unknown.

V was pared by 6 bases and J by 4 bases, with 12 bases between. This CDR3 region has 13 residues. The germline gives CDR1 SQVTM, CDR2 ANQGSEA. Whole-study results and caveats: The tendency of first-cohort TCR clusters to co-occur in the approximately 110 validation repertoires was identified by a subsequent analysis. Altogether, 170 or so TCR beta chains were recorded as cytomegalovirus-associated.

The donors were in the roughly 130-subject validation cohort; that cohort was separate from the roughly 730-subject first cohort. The protocol was immunoSEQ multiplex PCR, while the TCRdb copy is restricted to in-frame clones and leaves out a portion. Among under 250,000 clones listed, less than 85% were seen once. Sequenced sample: PBMCs. The TCR sequence derives from a woman aged 18-30 years in good health and CMV-seronegative. The V and J genes are TRBV29-1 and TRBJ1-4; D remains unclear. The CDR3 protein is CSVAGLYNEKLFF. The CDR3 DNA reads TGCAGCGTGGCCGGGTTGTATAATGAAAAACTGTTTTTT.